The sequence of this TCR beta chain was determined in a study of TIL therapy for anti-PD-1-resistant metastatic lung cancer. As for the study in general: Median tumor mutation burden was under 1.9 mutations per megabase.

Time point described: pre-treatment sample, taken before nivolumab and TIL therapy. In this sample, this clone turned up a few times. Germline loops: CDR1 SNHLY, CDR2 FYNNEI. Deletions cut 4 bases from V and 11 bases from J, with 11 bases between. CDR3 length equals 11 residues. Sequencing used immunoSEQ v3. The repertoire was sequenced with immunoSEQ multiplex PCR; TCRdb's copy has only in-frame clones and lacks some. The top ten clones hold less than 8% of a sample with about 60,000 clones, 55% to 70% of them seen once. This clonotype originated in a person between 30 and 80 years old with non-small cell lung cancer. The chain uses TRBV2 and TRBJ1-2; the D is unclear. The sample in question was blood, obtained at baseline. The CDR3 DNA sequence: TGTGCCAGCAGTGTTACTATTTGGTACACCTTC. It specifies CASSVTIWYTF. Combining the CDR3 with reference TRBV2 and TRBJ1-2 gives the whole variable domain EPEVTQTPSHQVTQMGQEVILRCVPISNHLYFYWYRQILGQKVEFLVSFYNNEISEKSEIFDDQFSVERPDGSNFTLKIRSTKLEDSAMYFCASSVTIWYTFGSGTRLTVV.